This is a list of T cell receptor beta chains from one sample in a study of human T cells and chemical hapten exposure. MiXCR was run by TCRdb on the RACE reads, yielding one entry per CDR3 protein. The sample consists of approximately 350,000 distinct CDR3 sequences, 5.5% to 8% of them appearing once. The input for sequencing was whole blood, taken in connection with sensitization to the hapten diphenylcyclopropenone (DPC). The origin of the receptors is a woman aged 18-30 years with alopecia areata. Some clones in this sample may be carry-over from other donors' samples. Both conserved end residues are part of each CDR3. A D gene is named only where the DNA matches it firmly. Some rows have no size entry. The others give once, few or many, or a class for an expanded clone.

>TRBV6-5|TRBJ2-3|NA|many
CASSYSGRVHTDTQYF
TGTGCCAGCAGTTACTCGGGCAGGGTGCATACAGATACGCAGTATTTT
>TRBV9|TRBJ2-1|TRBD2|many
CASSVGRGIVNEQFF
TGTGCCAGCAGCGTCGGGAGGGGAATTGTAAATGAGCAGTTCTTC
>TRBV29-1|TRBJ1-1|NA|many
CSVPAAGEAFF
TGCAGCGTCCCCGCCGCGGGTGAAGCTTTCTTT
>TRBV4-3|TRBJ1-6|NA|many
CASSQEPDLSSPLHF
TGCGCCAGCAGCCAAGAGCCAGACCTTAGTTCACCCCTCCACTTT
>TRBV6-2/TRBV6-3|TRBJ1-5|NA|few
CASSYALYSNQPQHF
TGTGCCAGCAGTTACGCGCTCTATAGCAATCAGCCCCAGCATTTT
>TRBV29-1|TRBJ2-7|TRBD1|many
CSATGTGASYEQYF
TGCAGCGCCACCGGGACAGGGGCATCATACGAGCAGTACTTC
>TRBV5-1|TRBJ2-3|NA|many
CASSLQVGDTQYF
TGCGCCAGCAGCTTGCAGGTTGGGGATACGCAGTATTTT
>TRBV3-1|TRBJ2-3|TRBD2|many
CASSQVLAGGADTQYF
TGTGCCAGCAGCCAAGTACTAGCGGGGGGGGCAGATACGCAGTATTTT
>TRBV4-2|TRBJ1-4|NA|few
CASSQSINEKLFF
TGTGCCAGCAGCCAAAGTATTAATGAAAAACTGTTTTTT
>TRBV20-1|TRBJ2-3|TRBD2|many
CSAPSGRGADTQYF
TGCAGTGCTCCCAGCGGGAGGGGCGCAGATACGCAGTATTTT
>TRBV10-3|TRBJ1-5|NA|NA
CAISETSQPQHF
TGTGCCATCAGTGAGACCAGCCAGCCCCAGCATTTT
>TRBV29-1|TRBJ2-4|NA|few
CSVPGTGGDIQYF
TGCAGCGTTCCTGGAACAGGAGGTGACATTCAGTACTTC
>TRBV5-1|TRBJ2-1|NA|few
CASSLATDSLYNEQFF
TGCGCCAGCAGCTTGGCCACAGACAGTTTATACAATGAGCAGTTCTTC
>TRBV28|TRBJ2-6|NA|NA
CASSGGEGSSGANVLTF
TGTGCCAGCAGTGGGGGAGAGGGGAGCTCTGGGGCCAACGTCCTGACTTTC
>TRBV13|TRBJ2-7|TRBD1|few
CASSSSGTGRYEQYF
TGTGCCAGCAGCTCTTCCGGGACAGGGAGGTACGAGCAGTACTTC
>TRBV12-3/TRBV12-4|TRBJ2-2|NA|many
CASSYAGFTGELFF
TGTGCCAGCAGTTATGCGGGGTTCACCGGGGAGCTGTTTTTT
>TRBV29-1|TRBJ1-2|TRBD1|few
CSVEDRGRTGYTF
TGCAGCGTTGAAGACAGGGGGCGGACTGGCTACACCTTC
>TRBV10-3|TRBJ2-5|TRBD2|few
CATSRVAGGKETQYF
TGTGCCACCTCGCGGGTTGCGGGGGGAAAAGAGACCCAGTACTTC
>TRBV5-8|TRBJ2-6|NA|NA
CASILLGPRSGANVLTF
TGTGCCAGCATCCTTTTGGGCCCTCGCTCTGGGGCCAACGTCCTGACTTTC
>TRBV18|TRBJ2-2|NA|NA
CASSPRLVAGSNTGELFF
TGTGCCAGCTCACCACGACTGGTTGCGGGTTCGAACACCGGGGAGCTGTTTTTT
>TRBV10-3|TRBJ2-7|NA|many
CAISELGREQYF
TGTGCCATCAGTGAGTTAGGGCGCGAGCAGTACTTC
>TRBV7-8|TRBJ1-1|NA|NA
CASSLTQRTWDTEAFF
TGTGCCAGCAGTCTTACGCAGAGGACATGGGATACTGAAGCTTTCTTT
>TRBV6-5|TRBJ1-1|NA|few
CASRVDRDGDTEAFF
TGTGCCAGCAGAGTGGACCGGGACGGAGACACTGAAGCTTTCTTT
>TRBV5-1|TRBJ2-3|NA|few
CASSSRVTSSTSTDTQYF
TGCGCCAGCAGCTCGAGGGTAACTAGCTCTACTAGCACAGATACGCAGTATTTT
>TRBV5-4|TRBJ2-2|NA|few
CASGTTNTGELFF
TGTGCCAGCGGGACGACGAACACCGGGGAGCTGTTTTTT
>TRBV6-2/TRBV6-3|TRBJ2-2|NA|few
CASSSWITGELFF
TGTGCCAGCAGTTCCTGGATCACCGGGGAGCTGTTTTTT
>TRBV27|TRBJ2-1|TRBD2|NA
CASSPFAGGRSEQFF
TGTGCCAGCAGTCCCTTTGCGGGGGGGCGGAGTGAGCAGTTCTTC
>TRBV5-1|TRBJ2-1|TRBD2|many
CASRGGGGEQFF
TGCGCCAGCAGAGGCGGCGGGGGTGAGCAGTTCTTC
>TRBV5-1|TRBJ2-1|NA|few
CASSLAGEIEQFF
TGCGCCAGCAGCTTGGCCGGGGAAATTGAGCAGTTCTTC
>TRBV7-9|TRBJ1-1|NA|NA
CVSSLEMNTEAFF
TGTGTCAGCAGCTTAGAAATGAACACTGAAGCTTTCTTT
>TRBV29-1|TRBJ1-4|TRBD1|NA
CSASGGSDEKLFF
TGCAGCGCCTCAGGGGGGTCTGATGAAAAACTGTTTTTT
>TRBV6-2/TRBV6-3|TRBJ1-1|TRBD1|NA
CASRTGGLPNTEAFF
TGTGCCAGCAGAACAGGGGGCCTCCCGAACACTGAAGCTTTCTTT
>TRBV6-6|TRBJ1-2|TRBD1|few
CASSYSPGGGYGYTF
TGTGCCAGCAGTTACTCCCCAGGGGGAGGCTATGGCTACACCTTC
>TRBV12-3/TRBV12-4|TRBJ2-1|TRBD2|NA
CASSHGLVSSNEQFF
TGTGCCAGCAGTCACGGACTAGTGTCTTCTAATGAGCAGTTCTTC
>TRBV6-5|TRBJ2-3|NA|many
CASSYSRLGTSTDTQYF
TGTGCCAGCAGTTACTCGAGGCTCGGCACCAGCACAGATACGCAGTATTTT
>TRBV2|TRBJ2-7|NA|many
CASSYHRGEQYF
TGTGCCAGCAGTTATCATCGGGGGGAGCAGTACTTC
>TRBV6-6|TRBJ2-5|TRBD2|few
CASSWLSGGAPETQYF
TGTGCCAGCAGTTGGCTTAGCGGGGGGGCCCCAGAGACCCAGTACTTC
>TRBV6-2/TRBV6-3|TRBJ1-1|NA|few
CASSLIGRNTEAFF
TGTGCCAGCTCACTGATAGGGAGGAACACTGAAGCTTTCTTT
>TRBV6-1|TRBJ1-2|NA|NA
CASSEEGLLNYGYTF
TGTGCCAGCAGTGAAGAGGGCCTCCTCAACTATGGCTACACCTTC
>TRBV3-1|TRBJ2-5|NA|once
CASSQNLQETQYF
TGTGCCAGCAGCCAGAATCTACAAGAGACCCAGTACTTC
>TRBV7-8|TRBJ2-7|NA|NA
CASGRDEQYF
TGTGCCAGCGGCCGAGATGAGCAGTACTTC
>TRBV6-1|TRBJ1-2|NA|many
CASSEGDRLLLANYGYTF
TGTGCCAGCAGTGAAGGGGACCGTTTACTACTAGCTAACTATGGCTACACCTTC
>TRBV13|TRBJ2-1|NA|many
CASSLGASWYNEQFF
TGTGCCAGCAGCTTAGGGGCTAGCTGGTACAATGAGCAGTTCTTC
>TRBV7-2|TRBJ1-2|TRBD1|few
CASSLEAGGDYGYTF
TGTGCCAGCAGCTTAGAGGCAGGGGGGGACTATGGCTACACCTTC